The next 31 T cell receptor beta chains were all read from a single sample in a study of CD8 T cells in Susac syndrome. The authors reverse transcribed roughly 0.5 to 1 ug RNA with random hexamers. One entry per CDR3 protein, called by TCRdb with MiXCR from the immunoSEQ multiplex PCR reads. This table holds some 120,000 distinct CDR3 sequences, roughly 90% found once. The sample taken for sequencing was CD8+ T cells from PBMCs. The receptors stem from a human donor in good health.

The chain links TRBV27 to TRBJ1-1; D is unclear. CDR1 is MNHEY, CDR2 SMNVEV, per germline (reference sequence). Trimming left V 7 bases short and J 0 bases short, with 9 bases between. CDR3 length: 13 amino acids. CDR3 loop: CASTQTVNTEAFF. As DNA, the CDR3 is TGTGCCAGCACACAGACTGTGAACACTGAAGCTTTCTTT.

J is TRBJ1-1 and V is TRBV5-4; unclear D gene. The germline CDR1 and CDR2 sequences are SGHNT and YYREEE (reference sequence). There are 14 residues in the CDR3. V gave up 4 bases and J gave up 1 base, with 11 bases separating them. Here the CDR3 reads CASSLPAGNTEAFF. In DNA form, the CDR3 reads TGTGCCAGCAGCCTCCCGGCCGGGAACACTGAAGCTTTCTTT.

The chain recombines TRBV11-2 with TRBJ1-1, with 8 bases that match TRBD1. Trimming took 2 bases from V and 8 from J; bases not matched to a gene: 7. There are 14 residues in the CDR3. The V gene's germline CDR1 is SGHAT and CDR2 FQNNGV. The chain's CDR3 is CASSLLDRGREAFF. The DNA for the CDR3 is TGTGCCAGCAGCTTACTAGACAGGGGTCGGGAAGCTTTCTTT.

The chain links TRBV20-1 to TRBJ2-7; D is unclear. Looked up from germline, CDR1 is DFQATT and CDR2 is SNEGSKA (reference sequence). The CDR3 is 16 residues long. V was shortened by 3 bases and J by 0 bases, with 18 bases between the two germline ends. The CDR3 loop reads CSASTLGPRSSYEQYF. In nucleotides, the CDR3 is TGCAGTGCTAGTACCTTGGGTCCCCGAAGCTCCTACGAGCAGTACTTC.

The genes are TRBV6-1 and TRBJ2-1; TRBD1 is a possible D gene (7 bases). From germline, CDR1 is MNHNS and CDR2 SASEGT. V shed 5 bases and J shed 3 bases, with 20 bases lying between them. The CDR3 is 17 residues long. CDR3 in amino acids: CASSLTTQGEVYNEQFF. CDR3 DNA: TGTGCCAGCAGTCTCACCACGCAGGGGGAGGTCTACAATGAGCAGTTCTTC.

The chain is built from TRBV28 and TRBJ1-1, with no clear D. V was trimmed by 3 bases and J by 1 base, leaving 12 bases between them. CDR3 length: 15 amino acids. Germline V lookup: CDR1 MDHEN, CDR2 SYDVKM. As DNA, the CDR3 is TGTGCCAGCAGTTTCCCTAATTCAGGGAACACTGAAGCTTTCTTT. Protein product: CASSFPNSGNTEAFF.

This sequence joins TRBV6-1 and TRBJ1-4; no firm D call. The V end lost 2 bases, the J end lost 0 bases, and 10 bases lay between the germline ends. The CDR3 consists of 16 residues. Germline V lookup: CDR1 MNHNS, CDR2 SASEGT. The CDR3 is CASSERRIATNEKLFF. The CDR3 DNA reads TGTGCCAGCAGTGAAAGAAGGATTGCAACTAATGAAAAACTGTTTTTT.

The chain carries TRBV2 and TRBJ2-7; 8 bases align to TRBD1. Trimming removed 6 bases from V and 0 bases from J; junction bases left unmatched: 4. CDR3 length equals 14 residues. The germline V gene encodes CDR1 SNHLY and CDR2 FYNNEI. CDR3 residues: CASREDRASYEQYF. As DNA, the CDR3 is TGTGCCAGCAGGGAGGACAGGGCCTCCTACGAGCAGTACTTC.

J is TRBJ2-4 and V is TRBV18; D assignment may be TRBD1 or TRBD2 (5 bases each). The germline CDR1 and CDR2 sequences are KGHSH and LQKENI. Trimming pared 1 base from V and 1 base from J, leaving 17 bases between. The CDR3 length is 18 residues. CDR3 sequence reads: CASSPLVAGSLAKNIQYF. The CDR3 DNA follows: TGTGCCAGCTCACCACTCGTGGCAGGGAGTCTGGCCAAAAACATTCAGTACTTC.

The chain recombines TRBV29-1 with TRBJ2-3; 13 bases fit TRBD2. J gave up 0 bases and V 7 bases, and 4 bases lay outside the gene matches. The CDR3 loop spans 15 amino acids. Germline-derived CDR1 and CDR2 are SQVTM and ANQGSEA. The chain's CDR3 is CSAGTSGVSTDTQYF. The CDR3 DNA is TGCAGCGCCGGGACTAGCGGGGTCAGCACAGATACGCAGTATTTT.

The rearrangement links TRBV9 to TRBJ2-2; D may be TRBD1 or TRBD2 (5 bases each). Germline CDR1 is SGDLS and CDR2 is YYNGEE. V was trimmed by 1 base and J by 1 base, leaving 14 bases between them. The CDR3 is 17 amino acids. The DNA for the CDR3 is TGTGCCAGCAGCGTAAGCCGCGAGGGGATGAACACCGGGGAGCTGTTTTTT. The encoded protein is CASSVSREGMNTGELFF.

The rearrangement uses TRBV3-1 and TRBJ2-3, with D tentatively TRBD1 or TRBD2 (5 bases each). The CDR3 consists of 17 residues. Trimming shortened V by 1 base and J by 1 base, and 15 bases separated the two germline ends. Germline V gene data show CDR1 as LGHDT and CDR2 as YNNKEL (reference sequence). This CDR3 reads CASSQGDLRTRTDTQYF. The CDR3 bases are TGTGCCAGCAGCCAAGGGGACCTGAGGACGCGCACAGATACGCAGTATTTT.

This clonotype was seen once. The CDR3 region is CSVELARSSYEQYF. CDR3 DNA sequence: TGCAGCGTTGAGTTGGCACGGAGCTCCTACGAGCAGTACTTC. The chain links TRBV29-1 to TRBJ2-7; the D is unclear. V lost 3 bases, J lost 0 bases, and 12 bases lay in between. Germline CDR1 is SQVTM and CDR2 is ANQGSEA. This CDR3 has 14 amino acids.

This rearrangement joins TRBV27 to TRBJ2-7; perhaps TRBD2 as D (5 bases). The CDR3 loop spans 15 amino acids. Germline CDR1 is MNHEY and CDR2 is SMNVEV (reference sequence). The V gene lost 7 bases and the J gene lost 0 bases, with 16 bases spanning the gap. The CDR3 sequence is CASKSRPDFSYEQYF. DNA of the CDR3: TGTGCCAGCAAATCCCGCCCGGACTTCTCCTACGAGCAGTACTTC.

The V gene is TRBV4-1, the J gene TRBJ2-3, with 11 bases aligning to TRBD2. The germline gives CDR1 MGHRA, CDR2 YSYEKL. J gave up 7 bases and V 1 base, and 7 bases lay outside the gene matches. This CDR3 is 16 amino acids long. CDR3 bases: TGCGCCAGCAGCCAAGGCGGGACTAGCGGAACCTATACGCAGTATTTT. The encoded protein is CASSQGGTSGTYTQYF.

The chain employs TRBV7-2 and TRBJ2-2; no firm D call. The V end was cut by 3 bases, the J end by 6 bases, with 11 bases between. This CDR3 has 14 amino acids. CDR1 SGHTA and CDR2 FQGNSA come from the germline V gene. Written as DNA, the CDR3 is TGTGCCAGCAGCTTGCTCTGGGTAGCCGGGGAGCTGTTTTTT. Amino acids: CASSLLWVAGELFF.

This clonotype was picked up one time. The V and J genes are TRBV19 and TRBJ1-2, with 9 bases identical to TRBD1. Trimming at V came to 5 bases and at J to 7 bases, leaving 11 bases not matched to a gene. The germline gives CDR1 LNHDA, CDR2 SQIVND (reference sequence). This CDR3 spans 15 amino acids. The CDR3 sequence is CASSVDRGRASGYTF. The CDR3 DNA follows: TGTGCCAGTAGTGTGGACAGGGGCCGAGCGAGTGGCTACACCTTC. Variable domain in full (rest from reference TRBV19 and TRBJ1-2): DGGITQSPKYLFRKEGQNVTLSCEQNLNHDAMYWYRQDPGQGLRLIYYSQIVNDFQKGDIAEGYSVSREKKESFPLTVTSAQKNPTAFYLCASSVDRGRASGYTFGSGTRLTVV.

The rearrangement joins TRBV12-3 or TRBV12-4 to TRBJ1-2, with a tentative D call TRBD1 (6 bases). V was cut by 8 bases and J by 5 bases, with 12 bases left in between. This CDR3 region has 12 residues. The CDR3: CASGTGTYGYTF. The CDR3 region has the DNA TGTGCCAGCGGAACAGGGACTTATGGCTACACCTTC.

The chain joins TRBV5-1 to TRBJ2-1; D remains ambiguous. V was trimmed by 2 bases and J by 7 bases, leaving 7 bases between them. The V gene's germline CDR1 is SGHRS and CDR2 YFSETQ. The CDR3 runs 12 residues. The CDR3 region is CASSLVFNEQFF. CDR3 sequence (DNA): TGCGCCAGCAGCTTAGTGTTTAATGAGCAGTTCTTC.

J is TRBJ2-1 and V is TRBV5-6; TRBD2 matches at 10 bases. Germline trimming cut 1 base from V and 10 bases from J; bases unmatched to any gene: 11. The germline gives CDR1 SGHDT, CDR2 YYEEEE. CDR3 length equals 16 residues. Here the CDR3 DNA reads TGTGCCAGCAGCTTGAGATTTGCTAGCGGGGGAGGGGAGCAGTTCTTC. Its translation: CASSLRFASGGGEQFF.

The chain combines TRBV6-5 with TRBJ1-2, with D perhaps TRBD1 (5 bases). V lost 4 bases, J lost 1 base, and 7 bases lay in between. Per germline, CDR1 MNHEY and CDR2 SVGAGI. The CDR3 runs to 13 residues. The CDR3 here is CASSFDSNYGYTF. Written as DNA, the CDR3 is TGTGCCAGCAGTTTTGACAGTAACTATGGCTACACCTTC.

V is TRBV9 and J is TRBJ2-1; D is undetermined. V gave up 1 base and J gave up 6 bases, with 8 bases separating them. This CDR3 comprises 13 residues. Germline loops: CDR1 SGDLS, CDR2 YYNGEE. In DNA, the CDR3 is TGTGCCAGCAGCGTAACTGATATCAATGAGCAGTTCTTC. It yields the protein CASSVTDINEQFF. Full variable domain (rest looked up from reference TRBV9 and TRBJ2-1): DSGVTQTPKHLITATGQRVTLRCSPRSGDLSVYWYQQSLDQGLQFLIQYYNGEERAKGNILERFSAQQFPDLHSELNLSSLELGDSALYFCASSVTDINEQFFGPGTRLTVL.

The chain links TRBV5-1 to TRBJ2-7, with 9 bases fitting TRBD2. Per the germline V gene, CDR1 is SGHRS and CDR2 is YFSETQ. The CDR3 contains 15 residues. The V gene end was trimmed by 2 bases and the J gene end by 7 bases; junction bases not matched to a gene: 10. In nucleotides, the CDR3 is TGCGCCAGCAGCTTTGGAGATAGCGGGAGTGGTGAGCAGTACTTC. Protein product: CASSFGDSGSGEQYF. Full variable domain (rest looked up from reference TRBV5-1 and TRBJ2-7): KAGVTQTPRYLIKTRGQQVTLSCSPISGHRSVSWYQQTPGQGLQFLFEYFSETQRNKGNFPGRFSGRQFSNSRSEMNVSTLELGDSALYLCASSFGDSGSGEQYFGPGTRLTVT.

V and J are TRBV29-1 and TRBJ1-5; D might be TRBD1 (5 bases). Germline V gives CDR1 SQVTM, CDR2 ANQGSEA. The V and J ends lost 3 bases and 4 bases respectively, with 10 bases between them. CDR3 size: 13 residues. Here the CDR3 reads CSVEGEMNQPQHF. The CDR3 DNA is TGCAGCGTTGAGGGGGAAATGAATCAGCCCCAGCATTTT.

This clonotype was detected once. The rearrangement joins TRBV7-6 to TRBJ2-5; D might be TRBD1 or TRBD2, each matching 5 bases. The CDR3 is 13 residues long. CDR1 is SGHVS, CDR2 FNYEAQ, per germline. V was cut by 3 bases and J by 7 bases, with 12 bases left in between. Written as DNA, the CDR3 is TGTGCCAGCAGCTTCCCCGGGGCCATGACCCAGTACTTC. As protein: CASSFPGAMTQYF.

The chain carries TRBV6-1 and TRBJ1-6; 7 positions agree with TRBD1. V was clipped by 4 bases and J by 8 bases; unmatched bases: 11. CDR3 length: 16 residues. Germline V lookup: CDR1 MNHNS, CDR2 SASEGT. The CDR3 nucleotides read TGTGCCAGCAGTGTAAAGACAGGGTCCGGGGATTCACCCCTCCACTTT. Translated: CASSVKTGSGDSPLHF.

This clonotype was seen just once. The chain couples TRBV3-1 to TRBJ2-3; 12 bases line up with TRBD2. CDR1 LGHDT and CDR2 YNNKEL come from the germline V gene (reference sequence). J gave up 0 bases and V 0 bases, and 1 base lay outside the gene matches. The CDR3 has 17 residues. CDR3: CASSQDGLAGSTDTQYF. CDR3 nucleotides: TGTGCCAGCAGCCAAGACGGACTAGCGGGGAGCACAGATACGCAGTATTTT.

This sequence joins TRBV7-3 and TRBJ2-1, with unresolved D. Per the germline V gene, CDR1 is SGHTA and CDR2 is FQGTGA. V shed 5 bases and J shed 5 bases, with 13 bases lying between them. There are 14 residues in the CDR3. CDR3 loop: CASSPRAGDNEQFF. CDR3 nucleotide sequence: TGTGCCAGCAGCCCGCGAGCTGGCGACAATGAGCAGTTCTTC.

The rearrangement joins TRBV5-1 to TRBJ2-6; D gene uncertain. The V gene's germline CDR1 is SGHRS and CDR2 YFSETQ. V lost 4 bases and J 4 bases, leaving 9 bases between the germline ends. There are 14 residues in the CDR3. In DNA, the CDR3 is TGCGCCAGCAGCCCGATCCCCGGGGCCAACGTCCTGACTTTC. Amino acid sequence: CASSPIPGANVLTF.

This rearrangement joins TRBV5-1 to TRBJ2-5; possibly TRBD1 for D (5 bases). V was clipped by 4 bases and J by 1 base, with 11 bases between them. The CDR3 consists of 14 residues. Per germline, CDR1 SGHRS and CDR2 YFSETQ. CDR3 in amino acids: CASSQKGFQETQYF. CDR3 bases: TGCGCCAGCAGCCAAAAGGGGTTCCAAGAGACCCAGTACTTC.

This clonotype was observed once. This rearrangement joins TRBV7-2 to TRBJ2-4; the D is unclear. The germline CDR1 and CDR2 sequences are SGHTA and FQGNSA. The germline V and J ends were trimmed by 1 base and 2 bases, with 12 bases remaining between them. The CDR3 extends over 16 amino acids. The CDR3 nucleotides are TGTGCCAGCAGCTTAGGGAATCCACTCACCAAAAACATTCAGTACTTC. It specifies CASSLGNPLTKNIQYF.